Sequencing of this TCR beta chain was carried out in a study of blood T cell repertoires in COVID-19. Germline V CDR1 and CDR2: MDHEN, SYDVKM. The CDR3 is 14 residues long. V gave up 1 base and J gave up 4 bases, with 9 bases separating them. In the original processing: Using reference gene primer amplification, nucleated cell counts were estimated. Some clones are missing from TCRdb's copy, which holds only in-frame ones; the method was immunoSEQ multiplex PCR. Clone size and the V and J calls come from that table; the DNA yielded D and trimming. Here the sample spans more than 350,000 clones, more than 70% being singletons.

The material sequenced was peripheral blood. The chain employs TRBV28 and TRBJ2-3; D is uncertain. This TCR came from a woman aged 25 to 39 with COVID-19, enrolled during active disease. CDR3 in DNA: TGTGCCAGCAGTTTATCCACTGTCCCAGATACGCAGTATTTT. Protein: CASSLSTVPDTQYF. The entire variable domain, with the rest obtained from reference TRBV28 and TRBJ2-3, is as follows: DVKVTQSSRYLVKRTGEKVFLECVQDMDHENMFWYRQDPGLGLRLIYFSYDVKMKEKGDIPEGYSVSREKKERFSLILESASTNQTSMYLCASSLSTVPDTQYFGPGTRLTVL.